This T cell receptor (beta chain) comes out of a study of blood T cell repertoires in COVID-19. Study background: Material from acute and convalescent COVID-19 was sourced from the United States, Italy and Spain. The cDNA or gDNA used as material had been derived from T cells, B-cell-depleted T cells, or PBMCs.

The germline CDR1 and CDR2 sequences are MGHRA and YSYEKL. The germline V and J ends were trimmed by 3 bases and 0 bases, with 8 bases remaining between them. The CDR3 is made up of 14 amino acids. Authors' analysis steps: How many nucleated cells were present was estimated from reference gene primer amplification. Generated by immunoSEQ multiplex PCR, the TCRdb table keeps only in-frame clones and is missing some. Clonal size and the V and J genes are those of that table, whereas D and trimming came from the DNA. The sample carries around 70,000 clones, about four fifths recorded once. The chain has TRBV4-1 and TRBJ1-2; D not certain. This TCR was sampled from a human donor in a cohort sampled during active COVID-19. The material sequenced was peripheral blood. The CDR3 region has the DNA TGCGCCAGCAGCCAGGCGGCCTCTAACTATGGCTACACCTTC. Translation: CASSQAASNYGYTF.